This entry is about one T cell receptor beta chain. The specificity of this receptor is unknown. Qualities for individual bases were not recorded, and no much larger clone is one base off. The immunoSEQ Assay, a bias-controlled multiplex PCR, was used to amplify TCRbeta CDR3 regions from genomic DNA. Under the source paper's analysis protocol: Nucleated cell counts per sample were estimated from amplification of reference gene primers within the assay. To quantify the absolute abundance of each unique TCRbeta CDR3 rearrangement, sequence reads were collapsed and filtered. For each sample, productive Simpson clonality was calculated as the square root of Simpson's diversity index over productive rearrangements. Held by TCRdb, this immuneACCESS table contains in-frame sequences only and omits some clones. Under half of the omission traces to an unresolved V gene where checked; the cause of the rest is unknown. V and J calls and clone size follow that table, whereas D and trimming were derived from the DNA. The sample table lists about 340,000 clones, about 90% of them with a count of one. Jointly, the top ten make up less than 3.5% of the sample.

Samples from volunteer blood donors who had recovered from COVID-19 were contributed by a second Seattle source. Each collaborating institution followed its own protocols to collect whole blood in K2EDTA tubes. For TCRbeta analysis, collaborators shipped samples in one of three forms: frozen whole blood, isolated PBMCs, or DNA extracted from either of those sample types. This record comes from a study of blood T cell repertoires in COVID-19 (dated by TCRdb to the early 2020s). With respect to the entire study: Collaborator samples came from the United States, Italy and Spain and covered acute and convalescent phases of COVID-19. The material from the prospective study consisted of cDNA or gDNA derived from T cells, B-cell-depleted T cells, or PBMCs. The dataset comprised deeply sampled blood TCRbeta repertoires from subjects exposed to, actively infected with, or recovered from COVID-19. The repertoires were released in a freely available public database meant as a resource for research on the immune response to SARS-CoV-2. Samples were obtained from the ongoing ImmuneRACE study (first 160 participants) and from about 1,300 subjects provided by 6 global collaborators. The sample metadata nearly always contained a de-identified subject ID, COVID-19 status, age in years and sex. HLA class I and class II types, where available, came from metadata supplied by the sample provider rather than from assay-based typing. The research as a whole found: The amount of clinical and demographic metadata varied by source and participant and was provided uncurated.

Sequencing used peripheral blood. This TCR was recovered from a woman aged 18-29 years who had recovered from COVID-19.

The CDR3 here reads CASTAGTGIPYGYTF. Here is the DNA: TGTGCCAGCACCGCCGGGACAGGGATTCCCTATGGCTACACCTTC. The sequence links TRBV9 to TRBJ1-2, and TRBD1 aligns with 9 junction nucleotides. The germline V gene supplies CDR1 SGDLS and CDR2 YYNGEE. Germline trimming amounts to 6 bases on V and 4 bases on J, with 10 as the count of junction bases outside the gene matches. Taken from cysteine to phenylalanine, the CDR3 has 15 residues. Just the 45-base CDR3 DNA is kept, in frame starting at base 1.